This TCR beta chain came from a study of blood T cells in healthy people across ages (dated by TCRdb to the mid-2010s). Broadly, across the study: Template switching captured roughly one uniquely barcoded TCR beta cDNA molecule per two T cells in model experiments. The study measured age-related changes in TCR beta repertoire diversity using deep sequencing normalized with unique cDNA molecular identifiers. Donors were grouped into four age groups: young (average roughly 17 years), middle-aged (over 35), aged (about 60) and long-lived (approximately 82). To avoid experimental bias, donors of different ages were randomly spread across the sequencing lanes. For two donors (one aged 18 to 30 and one aged 80 or older), the study analyzed two additional independent replicas of 1 million unique cDNA reads from the same blood draw. The paper as a whole reports these results and caveats: Donor CMV infection status was unknown, potentially confounding age-related changes in expanded clonotypes. The long-lived group showed more naive CD4+ T cells, fewer expanded clones and increased TCR diversity than the aged group, suggesting age selection. Estimates of total diversity from one million sequenced T cells were regarded as lower bounds and underestimates. The percentage of naive T cells measured by flow cytometry correlated strongly with observed TCR beta diversity. As age increased, observed TCR beta diversity per million T cells dropped in a roughly linear way, and a significant reduction was already evident by age approximately 40. Since profiling was done on bulk unsorted PBMCs, naive and antigen-experienced compartments could not be conclusively compared.

The approximately 40 donors, aged about 6 to 95 years, were systemically healthy Caucasian individuals from Russia. Each donor gave ten milliliters of peripheral blood, collected into EDTA-treated Vacutainer tubes. Ficoll-Paque density-gradient centrifugation was used to isolate PBMCs, with at least 6.5 million per sample. Trizol reagent was used to extract total RNA from the PBMCs, yielding at least 5 micrograms per sample. For every donor, flow cytometry on a PBMC aliquot measured the percentage of naive CD45RAhigh/CD27high T cells. The receptor library was made with 5' RACE. Sequencer: Illumina HiSeq 2500. A second PCR of about 6 to 12 cycles was run with a J-beta primer mix and a sample-barcoded 5' primer. A template-switch 5' adaptor carrying 12 random nucleotides introduced a unique molecular identifier onto each TCR beta cDNA molecule. Each sample yielded at least 2.5 million CDR3-containing paired-end reads. The Mint cDNA synthesis kit, primed by a TRBC-specific oligonucleotide, was used to synthesize first-strand cDNA from all RNA. Following uracil-DNA glycosylase treatment, all cDNA underwent a first 18-cycle PCR with the universal primers M1SS and BC2_uni_R. Per the authors' processing: Each sample was normalized by randomly selecting 1 million high-quality reads, each carrying a distinct molecular identifier. Reads sharing molecular identifiers were discarded rather than binned into consensus sequences. MiTCR, set to a Q25 quality threshold and the strictest error-elimination algorithm, was used for CDR3 identification, clonotype clustering and error correction. A nonparametric unseen species model with Euler transformation was used to estimate lower-bound total TCR beta diversity. TCRdb trimmed public reads at Q25 via fastp, called clones via MiXCR and kept in-frame beta chains. Rows with one shared CDR3 protein collapse into an entry with the most common genes and DNA. The V and J calls follow TCRdb's processing rather than the paper's. Present in this sample are about 700,000 distinct CDR3 sequences, roughly 32% of which were seen just once. 15% of the sample is taken by the ten largest.

Regarding this clonotype: Which antigen it targets is not known. At one of its ends the junction is not consistent with the germline gene, which may arise from a read error.

The CDR3 sequence holds 14 residues, the cysteine and phenylalanine included. The entry retains the CDR3 DNA only, 42 bases that are in frame from base 1. CDR1 and CDR2 (MNHNS, SASEGT) derive from the germline V gene. The origin of this receptor is a woman of 80 years or more in good health. Donor details come from another sample of the same person, matched by shared clones. The V gene is TRBV6-1 and the J gene is TRBJ2-2; the D gene is possibly TRBD2, with 6 bases matching. The sample taken for sequencing was blood. The CDR3 reads as follows: CASSEEGYTGGLFF. The base sequence is TGTGCCAGCAGTGAAGAGGGTTACACCGGGGGGCTGTTTTTT.